Shown below are 15 T cell receptor beta chains from a single sample sequenced in a study of CD8+CD57+ T cells in acquired aplastic anemia. For CDR3 and TCR beta VDJ profiling, genomic DNA was the template used. Via MiXCR, TCRdb re-called the reads, giving one row per CDR3 protein. In the table there are about 75,000 distinct CDR3 sequences, just over 70% of which are singletons. It was patients with CD8+CD57+ cell expansion by flow cytometry who were chosen for sequencing. The sample comprised sorted CD4+, CD8+, or CD8+CD57+ T cells (not recorded which) from PBMCs. Source of these receptors: a human donor with aplastic anemia.

The chain carries TRBV14 and TRBJ2-5; D is uncertain. Per the germline V gene, CDR1 is SGHDN and CDR2 is FVKESK. Trimming removed 1 base from V and 4 bases from J, with 4 bases in between. CDR3 length: 12 amino acids. The CDR3 region has the DNA TGTGCCAGCAGCCAAGTCCGAGAGACCCAGTACTTC. This sequence encodes CASSQVRETQYF.

This clonotype has a handful of counts. This sequence joins TRBV2 and TRBJ2-7; the D gene is possibly TRBD2 (5 bases). Germline CDR1 reads SNHLY; CDR2 reads FYNNEI. This CDR3 has 14 residues. Trimming stripped 7 bases from V and 5 bases from J, with 18 bases between. The CDR3 coding sequence is TGTGCCAGCAAGGGCGGGCTAGCTGTGCACGAGCAGTACTTC. Its protein is CASKGGLAVHEQYF.

This chain connects TRBV24-1 to TRBJ1-4, with a weak D call TRBD1 (6 bases). CDR1 KGHDR and CDR2 SFDVKD come from the germline V gene. Trimming removed 5 bases from V and 4 bases from J, with 10 bases in between. This CDR3 has 14 residues. CDR3 nucleotide sequence: TGTGCCACCAGTGGGGGGGACATTAATGAAAAACTGTTTTTT. Amino acids: CATSGGDINEKLFF.

This clonotype was seen a handful of times. The V gene is TRBV7-9, the J gene TRBJ2-5; the D gene is possibly TRBD1 (5 bases). V was shortened by 1 base and J by 2 bases, with 5 bases between the two germline ends. This CDR3 comprises 13 residues. Germline V lookup: CDR1 SEHNR, CDR2 FQNEAQ (reference sequence). The CDR3 sequence is CASSLGQQETQYF. The CDR3 DNA reads as TGTGCCAGCAGCTTAGGACAGCAAGAGACCCAGTACTTC. The variable domain in full, completed from reference TRBV7-9 and TRBJ2-5, reads DTGVSQNPRHKITKRGQNVTFRCDPISEHNRLYWYRQTLGQGPEFLTYFQNEAQLEKSRLLSDRFSAERPKGSFSTLEIQRTEQGDSAMYLCASSLGQQETQYFGPGTRLLVL.

The V gene is TRBV20-1, the J gene TRBJ1-6; possibly TRBD1 for D (6 bases). Trimming stripped 4 bases from V and 3 bases from J, with 13 bases between. CDR1 and CDR2 from the germline V gene are DFQATT and SNEGSKA (reference sequence). This CDR3 contains 15 residues. CDR3 amino acids: CSAKPTGHYNSPLHF. In DNA form, the CDR3 reads TGCAGTGCTAAGCCGACGGGACACTATAATTCACCCCTCCACTTT.

V gene TRBV9 combines with J gene TRBJ1-2, with D possibly matching TRBD1 (5 bases). This CDR3 spans 12 amino acids. The V end was cut by 0 bases, the J end by 7 bases, with 7 bases between. Germline V gives CDR1 SGDLS, CDR2 YYNGEE. The CDR3 spells CASSVGQGGYTF. In DNA, the CDR3 is TGTGCCAGCAGCGTAGGGCAGGGTGGCTACACCTTC.

The genes are TRBV20-1 and TRBJ1-5; D is unclear. This CDR3 is 16 amino acids long. Germline V gives CDR1 DFQATT, CDR2 SNEGSKA (reference sequence). The V gene lost 0 bases and the J gene lost 0 bases, with 12 bases spanning the gap. The DNA of the CDR3 is TGCAGTGCTAGAGATGAGGTGAGGGATAGCAATCAGCCCCAGCATTTT. Its translation: CSARDEVRDSNQPQHF.

The chain couples TRBV7-3 to TRBJ1-1, with D tentatively TRBD1 (6 bases). Trimming took off 8 bases at V and 4 bases at J, with 14 bases between the two ends. The CDR3 length is 13 residues. CDR1 is SGHTA and CDR2 is FQGTGA in the germline V gene. CDR3 in amino acids: CASRGGGGTEAFF. CDR3 nucleotide sequence: TGTGCCAGCCGGGGGGGCGGGGGCACTGAAGCTTTCTTT.

Details on this clonotype: The junction does not match germline at one end; this may be a read error. This chain connects TRBV7-7 to TRBJ2-5; D unresolved. This CDR3 comprises 13 residues. Germline assignment: CDR1 SSHAT and CDR2 FNYEAQ (reference sequence). The DNA for the CDR3 is TGTGCCAGCAGCCCCGAACTCCAAGGGACCCAGTACTTC. Residues: CASSPELQGTQYF.

This clonotype appeared once. The rearrangement uses TRBV2 and TRBJ1-1, with 8 bases identical to TRBD1. V was pared by 6 bases and J by 3 bases, with 6 bases of the junction left unmatched. Germline V gives CDR1 SNHLY, CDR2 FYNNEI. This CDR3 is 14 amino acids long. The CDR3 bases are TGTGCCAGCAGCCCAGGGGGCGGGTACACTGAAGCTTTCTTT. Translating it yields CASSPGGGYTEAFF. Supplemented by reference TRBV2 and TRBJ1-1, the full variable domain reads EPEVTQTPSHQVTQMGQEVILRCVPISNHLYFYWYRQILGQKVEFLVSFYNNEISEKSEIFDDQFSVERPDGSNFTLKIRSTKLEDSAMYFCASSPGGGYTEAFFGQGTRLTVV.

This clonotype was detected many times. The genes are TRBV10-3 and TRBJ2-2; D is perhaps TRBD1 (6 bases). V lost 9 bases to trimming and J lost 1 base, with 9 bases between them. Looked up from germline, CDR1 is ENHRY and CDR2 is SYGVKD. CDR3 length equals 13 residues. The DNA of the CDR3 is TGTGCCATACCACAGGGGAACACCGGGGAGCTGTTTTTT. Protein: CAIPQGNTGELFF.

The CDR3 here is CASSLSHNEQFF. DNA for the CDR3: TGTGCCAGCAGCCTTAGCCACAATGAGCAGTTCTTC. This chain links TRBV7-6 with TRBJ2-1; no clear D gene. With 5 bases removed from V and 5 bases from J, the gap between germline ends came to 7 bases. The germline V gene encodes CDR1 SGHVS and CDR2 FNYEAQ. The CDR3 totals 12 residues.

The chain uses TRBV15 and TRBJ1-6; D is perhaps TRBD1 (6 bases). This CDR3 comprises 13 residues. V lost 6 bases to trimming and J lost 3 bases, with 6 bases between them. In germline, CDR1 is LNHNV, CDR2 YYDKDF (reference sequence). CDR3 DNA sequence: TGTGCCACCAGGGACAGCTATAATTCACCCCTCCACTTT. Translation: CATRDSYNSPLHF.

The V call is TRBV24-1, the J call TRBJ2-1; D not certain. CDR1 is KGHDR and CDR2 is SFDVKD in the germline V gene. The V and J ends lost 1 base and 0 bases respectively, with 9 bases between them. The CDR3 sequence is 16 residues long. CDR3 DNA: TGTGCCACCAGTGATTTCCCGACGAGCTCCTACAATGAGCAGTTCTTC. Its translation is CATSDFPTSSYNEQFF.

This clonotype turned up a few times. The chain links TRBV24-1 to TRBJ2-2; D remains unclear. The length of the CDR3 is 12 residues. Trimming removed 0 bases at V and 5 bases at J, with 0 bases between. Germline CDR1 and CDR2: KGHDR and SFDVKD. The CDR3 DNA is TGTGCCACCAGTGATTTGACCGGGGAGCTGTTTTTT. Protein sequence: CATSDLTGELFF.